This T cell receptor beta chain came from a study of vaccination and CD4 T cells after COVID-19. Findings of the study overall: The median count of SARS-CoV-2-reactive clonotypes rose from approximately 21 to 40, not significantly.

Details on this clonotype: Its target is not known.

The CDR3 consists of 14 residues. Looked up from germline, CDR1 is SGHAT and CDR2 is FQNNGV. Trimming removed 5 bases from V and 1 base from J, with 12 bases in between. The sample's treatment: approximately 9-day PBMC culture with coronavirus spike peptide pools or control peptides (ViraFEST assay). Sequencing of cultured CD4+ T cell DNA used the Oncomine TCR Beta short-read assay. Each CDR3 protein gets one entry after TCRdb re-called the PCR reads with MiXCR. The sample carries approximately 16,000 distinct CDR3 sequences, around three fifths recorded once. The J gene is TRBJ2-7, the V gene TRBV11-2; either TRBD1 or TRBD2 may supply D (5 bases each). This clonotype was sampled from a human donor who had recovered from COVID-19. Sequencing was carried out using CD4+ T cells from blood, cultured in vitro. CDR3 nucleotide sequence: TGTGCCAGCAGCCGGGGCGGGTCGTCCTACGAGCAGTACTTC. This codes for CASSRGGSSYEQYF.